These T cell receptor beta chains were read from a single sample in a study of cytotoxic CD8 clonotypes in ibrutinib-treated CLL. The assay was immunoSEQ multiplex PCR, and TCRdb's table has in-frame clones only and misses some. The sample yields 250,000 to 350,000 clones, 65% to 85% seen once. This specimen was PBMCs, taken at disease progression, from a patient treated with ibrutinib. These receptors all come from a human donor with chronic lymphocytic leukemia. Each CDR3 is given with its conserved first and last residue. D genes are given only for firm matches. For some rows the clone size is stated as once, few or many, or as a class when expanded; others skip it.

few,TRBV9,NA,TRBJ2-2,CASMSTGELFF,TGTGCCAGCATGAGCACCGGGGAGCTGTTTTTT
NA,TRBV5-1,TRBD2,TRBJ2-3,CASSLQRLAGVTDTQYF,TGCGCCAGCAGCTTGCAACGTCTAGCGGGGGTTACAGATACGCAGTATTTT
NA,TRBV29-1,TRBD2,TRBJ2-3,CSSTRSGGVRDTQYF,TGCAGCTCCACGAGAAGCGGGGGGGTTAGGGATACGCAGTATTTT
NA,TRBV5-4,TRBD2,TRBJ2-7,CASSLKTGGRAFVYEQYF,TGTGCCAGCAGCTTGAAGACTGGCGGGAGGGCCTTCGTCTACGAGCAGTACTTC
NA,TRBV29-1,NA,TRBJ1-1,CSVFSRVNTEAFF,TGCAGCGTTTTTTCGAGGGTGAACACTGAAGCTTTCTTT
NA,TRBV5-1,TRBD2,TRBJ2-5,CASSPLVGTSGDKTQYF,TGCGCCAGCAGCCCCCTTGTAGGGACTAGCGGGGATAAGACCCAGTACTTC
NA,TRBV9,NA,TRBJ2-5,CASSVDEVETQYF,TGTGCCAGCAGCGTAGACGAGGTAGAGACCCAGTACTTC
NA,TRBV28,TRBD2,TRBJ2-7,CASSLSGGRPQDEQYF,TGTGCCAGCAGTTTATCTGGCGGGAGGCCTCAGGACGAGCAGTACTTC
few,TRBV9,NA,TRBJ1-1,CASSVRGVVTEAFF,TGTGCCAGCAGCGTGAGGGGGGTGGTCACTGAAGCTTTCTTT
NA,TRBV27,NA,TRBJ1-5,CASRVRGGGNQPQHF,TGTGCCAGCAGGGTCAGGGGTGGAGGCAATCAGCCCCAGCATTTT
NA,TRBV29-1,NA,TRBJ2-5,CSAEGGSQETQYF,TGCAGCGCCGAGGGGGGTTCTCAAGAGACCCAGTACTTC
many,TRBV10-2,TRBD2,TRBJ2-5,CASSQKTSGRGETQYF,TGCGCCAGCAGCCAAAAGACTAGCGGGAGGGGGGAGACCCAGTACTTC
few,TRBV6-6,NA,TRBJ2-1,CASSPLSRGNEQFF,TGTGCCAGCAGTCCACTTAGCAGGGGCAATGAGCAGTTCTTC
NA,TRBV6-5,TRBD1,TRBJ2-7,CASQGDRGYEQYF,TGTGCCAGCCAAGGGGACAGGGGCTACGAGCAGTACTTC
NA,TRBV6-1,NA,TRBJ2-3,CASSDWGTQYF,TGTGCCAGCAGTGATTGGGGTACGCAGTATTTT
NA,TRBV29-1,TRBD2,TRBJ2-5,CSVRLAGETQYF,TGCAGCGTGCGACTAGCCGGAGAGACCCAGTACTTC
NA,TRBV18,NA,TRBJ1-1,CASSPLGGTTEAFF,TGTGCCAGCTCACCCCTGGGAGGCACCACTGAAGCTTTCTTT
NA,TRBV2,TRBD1,TRBJ2-7,CASSEPGQSYEQYF,TGTGCCAGCAGTGAACCGGGACAGAGCTACGAGCAGTACTTC
few,TRBV5-1,TRBD2,TRBJ2-1,CASGTSVSNEQFF,TGCGCCAGCGGGACTAGCGTGAGCAATGAGCAGTTCTTC
NA,TRBV5-1,NA,TRBJ1-6,CASSLATASSSYNSPLHF,TGCGCCAGCAGCTTGGCGACAGCTTCGAGCTCCTATAATTCACCCCTCCACTTT
NA,TRBV5-1,NA,TRBJ2-3,CASSPIVGYTDTQYF,TGCGCCAGCAGTCCAATAGTGGGATACACAGATACGCAGTATTTT
NA,TRBV5-6,TRBD2,TRBJ2-1,CASSLAGGNEQFF,TGTGCCAGCAGCTTGGCCGGGGGGAATGAGCAGTTCTTC